Listed below are T cell receptor beta chains from one sample, sequenced in a study of blood T cells in healthy people across ages. Each CDR3 protein gets one entry after TCRdb re-called the 5' RACE reads with MiXCR. The sample records about 1.8 million distinct CDR3 sequences, roughly 50% being singletons. Sequencing input: blood. Receptors originate from a woman aged 40 to 50 in good health. Each CDR3 is given with its conserved first and last residue. The D gene is left open where the match is weak. Only part of the rows carry a size: once, few, many, or a class if the clone is expanded.

>NA|14|TRBJ2-7|TRBD2|TRBV10-3
TGTGCCATCAGTGGGCGCGGGGGGACCTACGAGCAGTACTTC
CAISGRGGTYEQYF
>NA|12|TRBJ1-2|NA|TRBV29-1
TGCAGCGTTGCTGTGGGGGGGAATGGCTGCACCTTC
CSVAVGGNGCTF
>few|13|TRBJ1-2|NA|TRBV20-1
TGCAGTGCGCGGGACGGACTTAACTATGGCTACACCTTC
CSARDGLNYGYTF
>many|14|TRBJ2-5|NA|TRBV11-2
TGTGCCAGCAGCTTAGCGGGTTCGAAAGAGACCCAGTACTTC
CASSLAGSKETQYF
>NA|14|TRBJ2-5|NA|TRBV11-2
TGTGCCAGCAGCTTCTTCGGCGAGGGAGAGACCCAGTACTTC
CASSFFGEGETQYF
>NA|14|TRBJ1-2|NA|TRBV5-5
TGTGCCAGCAGCCACCTGCCCTCTAACTATGGCTACACCTTC
CASSHLPSNYGYTF
>NA|18|TRBJ2-5|TRBD2|TRBV5-1
TGCGCCAGCAGCCGGACGGGGAATAGCGGGGGTCCTCAAGAGACCCAGTACTTC
CASSRTGNSGGPQETQYF
>NA|14|TRBJ2-1|NA|TRBV10-3
TGTGCCATCAGTGAGTCCTGGGCAGGGGATGAGCAGTTCTTC
CAISESWAGDEQFF
>once|15|TRBJ2-1|NA|TRBV28
TGTGCCAGCAGCCGCGGGGGCGGCGGGCGCAATGAGCAGTTCTTC
CASSRGGGGRNEQFF
>NA|14|TRBJ1-5|NA|TRBV6-5
TGTGCCAGCAGTGGTGGGCCTCGGAATCAGCCCCAGCATTTT
CASSGGPRNQPQHF